The 26 T cell receptor beta chains reported below all come from one sample, sequenced in a study of cytomegalovirus exposure and HLA in healthy donors (dated by TCRdb to 2016 to 2017). Libraries were constructed by the immunoSEQ multiplex PCR assay. For the multiplex PCR, a mixture combining 60 forward primers for TCR Vbeta segments and 13 reverse primers for TCR Jbeta segments was used. Here the immuneACCESS table is served through TCRdb, limited to in-frame sequences with V and J called. Missing clones are a known gap in these copies; in checked studies unresolved V genes cover under half, and the rest lacks a known reason. In all, the sample holds fewer than 200,000 clones, and roughly 82% of those were seen once. Clones ranked in the top ten supply under 3% of the sample. Sequencing was done on a sample of PBMCs. All receptors derive from a woman aged 45-60 years in good health and CMV-seropositive.

The V gene is TRBV18, the J gene TRBJ1-3, with D unresolved. The CDR3 is 15 residues long. The germline V gene has CDR1 KGHSH and CDR2 LQKENI. V was trimmed by 3 bases and J by 8 bases, leaving 17 bases between them. DNA for the CDR3: TGTGCCAGCTCACCGAACGGGTTACTACGCGACACCATATATTTT. Amino acids: CASSPNGLLRDTIYF.

The J gene is TRBJ1-1, the V gene TRBV6-5; D remains ambiguous. Germline assignment: CDR1 MNHEY and CDR2 SVGAGI. The V and J ends lost 0 bases and 0 bases respectively, with 2 bases between them. This CDR3 has 13 residues. CDR3 sequence (DNA): TGTGCCAGCAGTTACTCCATGAACACTGAAGCTTTCTTT. Amino acids: CASSYSMNTEAFF.

This clone was counted once. The chain couples TRBV9 to TRBJ2-7; TRBD1 matches 7 bases. V lost 0 bases, J lost 2 bases, and 5 bases stayed unmatched. The CDR3 runs 15 residues. CDR1 SGDLS and CDR2 YYNGEE come from the germline V gene. CDR3 amino acids: CASSVEGDSPYEQYF. CDR3 coding DNA: TGTGCCAGCAGCGTAGAGGGGGACAGTCCCTACGAGCAGTACTTC. Full variable domain (outside the CDR3, taken from reference TRBV9 and TRBJ2-7): DSGVTQTPKHLITATGQRVTLRCSPRSGDLSVYWYQQSLDQGLQFLIQYYNGEERAKGNILERFSAQQFPDLHSELNLSSLELGDSALYFCASSVEGDSPYEQYFGPGTRLTVT.

This sequence joins TRBV6-6 and TRBJ1-2; no definite D call. Per the germline V gene, CDR1 is MNHNY and CDR2 is SVGAGI (reference sequence). Deletions cut 2 bases from V and 8 bases from J, with 9 bases between. The CDR3 contains 12 residues. The CDR3 DNA is TGTGCCAGCAGTTACGAGGGAGGCGGCTACACCTTC. This gives the protein CASSYEGGGYTF.

The chain recombines TRBV6-6 with TRBJ2-5, with 7 bases matching TRBD2. The J call may be incorrect, as the DNA end agrees better with TRBJ2-7. The CDR3 covers 16 residues. From germline, CDR1 is MNHNY and CDR2 SVGAGI (reference sequence). The CDR3 DNA follows: TGTGCCAGCAGTCTTTCTTTGAAGCGGGAAGCCTACGAGCAGTACTTC. As protein: CASSLSLKREAYEQYF.

The genes are TRBV2 and TRBJ2-7, with a weak D call TRBD1 (5 bases). CDR3 length: 13 residues. The V gene lost 3 bases and the J gene lost 6 bases, with 12 bases spanning the gap. From germline, CDR1 is SNHLY and CDR2 FYNNEI. CDR3 in DNA: TGTGCCAGCAGTGAGCAGGGATCGTCCGAGCAGTACTTC. Translating gives CASSEQGSSEQYF.

This clone was picked up a small number of times. The chain joins TRBV13 to TRBJ2-3, with 10 bases lining up with TRBD1. Trimming cost V 5 bases and J 3 bases; bases outside gene matches: 8. The CDR3 runs to 16 residues. Germline V lookup: CDR1 PRHDT, CDR2 FYEKMQ (reference sequence). CDR3 loop: CASSHARTGGTDTQYF. In DNA form, the CDR3 reads TGTGCCAGCAGCCACGCCCGGACAGGGGGGACAGATACGCAGTATTTT.

This chain links TRBV7-9 with TRBJ2-5; a weak D match, TRBD1 (6 bases). The germline CDR1 and CDR2 sequences are SEHNR and FQNEAQ (reference sequence). V was trimmed by 10 bases and J by 3 bases, leaving 15 bases between them. The CDR3 totals 13 residues. CDR3: CAKRQENEETQYF. The CDR3 DNA is TGTGCCAAACGACAGGAGAACGAAGAGACCCAGTACTTC.

The rearrangement uses TRBV5-1 and TRBJ2-1; perhaps TRBD2 as D (7 bases). CDR1 and CDR2 (germline): SGHRS, YFSETQ. CDR3 length: 16 amino acids. Trimming shortened V by 1 base and J by 4 bases, and 15 bases separated the two germline ends. The CDR3: CASSLSRGLGYNEQFF. CDR3 sequence (DNA): TGCGCCAGCAGCTTGTCGCGGGGGCTGGGATACAATGAGCAGTTCTTC.

This clone came up a few times. This chain connects TRBV5-1 to TRBJ1-3; D is undetermined. Per germline, CDR1 SGHRS and CDR2 YFSETQ. V was cut by 0 bases and J by 8 bases, with 12 bases left in between. The CDR3 totals 14 residues. CDR3 residues: CASSLEGGRHTIYF. For the CDR3, the DNA is TGCGCCAGCAGCTTGGAGGGAGGGCGCCACACCATATATTTT.

V gene TRBV6-5 combines with J gene TRBJ1-1; D unclear. The V end lost 2 bases, the J end lost 0 bases, and 10 bases lay between the germline ends. The CDR3 consists of 15 residues. Germline V lookup: CDR1 MNHEY, CDR2 SVGAGI. Written as DNA, the CDR3 is TGTGCCAGCAGTTACGGCTCGGGTATGAACACTGAAGCTTTCTTT. Its translation is CASSYGSGMNTEAFF.

This clone was detected a few times. The V and J genes are TRBV5-1 and TRBJ1-1; 9 bases line up with TRBD1. CDR3 length: 15 amino acids. Losses at the gene ends were 1 base for V and 5 bases for J; bases not matched to a gene: 6. Germline V gene data show CDR1 as SGHRS and CDR2 as YFSETQ. The CDR3 loop is CASSLWGQGGTEAFF. The CDR3 nucleotides read TGCGCCAGCAGCTTGTGGGGACAGGGAGGTACTGAAGCTTTCTTT. Full variable domain (missing parts from reference TRBV5-1 and TRBJ1-1): KAGVTQTPRYLIKTRGQQVTLSCSPISGHRSVSWYQQTPGQGLQFLFEYFSETQRNKGNFPGRFSGRQFSNSRSEMNVSTLELGDSALYLCASSLWGQGGTEAFFGQGTRLTVV.

This chain uses TRBV4-2 with TRBJ1-5; D is unclear. The CDR3 is 13 amino acids. The germline V and J ends were trimmed by 0 bases and 6 bases, with 6 bases remaining between them. CDR1 is LGHNA, CDR2 YNFKEQ, per germline. CDR3 loop: CASSQEAGQPQHF. For the CDR3, the DNA is TGTGCCAGCAGCCAAGAGGCGGGTCAGCCCCAGCATTTT.

This clone was counted once. The V and J genes are TRBV9 and TRBJ1-2; D is possibly TRBD1 (6 bases). This CDR3 is built from 15 residues. V lost 0 bases and J lost 3, with 12 bases in between. The germline V gene has CDR1 SGDLS and CDR2 YYNGEE. DNA of the CDR3: TGTGCCAGCAGCGTAGCTAATAAGGGGGACTATGGCTACACCTTC. Encoded protein: CASSVANKGDYGYTF.

The chain couples TRBV5-6 to TRBJ1-1; no clear D gene. CDR3 length: 14 residues. V lost 2 bases to trimming and J lost 5 bases, with 13 bases between them. In germline, CDR1 is SGHDT, CDR2 YYEEEE. CDR3 sequence: CASSFHGFGTEAFF. The CDR3, as DNA: TGTGCCAGCAGCTTTCACGGGTTTGGAACTGAAGCTTTCTTT. Full variable domain (rest looked up from reference TRBV5-6 and TRBJ1-1): DAGVTQSPTHLIKTRGQQVTLRCSPKSGHDTVSWYQQALGQGPQFIFQYYEEEERQRGNFPDRFSGHQFPNYSSELNVNALLLGDSALYLCASSFHGFGTEAFFGQGTRLTVV.

With regard to this clone: Other nucleotide sequences in the sample specify the same CDR3. The chain carries TRBV5-4 and TRBJ1-2; 8 bases align to TRBD1. With 1 base clipped from V and 3 bases from J, the junction kept 5 bases outside the gene matches. Per the germline V gene, CDR1 is SGHNT and CDR2 is YYREEE (reference sequence). The CDR3 totals 15 residues. CDR3 bases: TGTGCCAGCAGCTTGTTCAGGGGGCATCACTATGGCTACACCTTC. Protein product: CASSLFRGHHYGYTF. The variable domain in full, completed from reference TRBV5-4 and TRBJ1-2, reads ETGVTQSPTHLIKTRGQQVTLRCSSQSGHNTVSWYQQALGQGPQFIFQYYREEENGRGNFPPRFSGLQFPNYSSELNVNALELDDSALYLCASSLFRGHHYGYTFGSGTRLTVV.

This clone was seen only a few times. This sequence joins TRBV2 and TRBJ2-1; tentative D call: TRBD2 (6 bases). The germline V and J ends were trimmed by 7 bases and 3 bases, with 10 bases remaining between them. Germline V lookup: CDR1 SNHLY, CDR2 FYNNEI. This CDR3 spans 13 amino acids. The DNA for the CDR3 is TGTGCCAGCATGGCGGGGAGCTACAATGAGCAGTTCTTC. It is translated as CASMAGSYNEQFF.

This chain connects TRBV6-1 to TRBJ1-5; 8 bases are shared with TRBD1. CDR1 and CDR2 from the germline V gene are MNHNS and SASEGT. Trimming cost V 9 bases and J 4 bases; bases outside gene matches: 8. The CDR3 has 14 residues. This chain's CDR3 is CASWGQEGNQPQHF. The CDR3 DNA sequence: TGTGCCAGTTGGGGACAGGAAGGTAATCAGCCCCAGCATTTT.

The chain uses TRBV5-6 and TRBJ1-6, with a possible D match to TRBD1 (5 bases). V was cut by 4 bases and J by 4 bases, with 15 bases left in between. CDR1 is SGHDT and CDR2 is YYEEEE in the germline V gene. The length of the CDR3 is 16 residues. CDR3 coding DNA: TGTGCCAGCAGCAAGGAGACAGCAATGTATAATTCACCCCTCCACTTT. Translated: CASSKETAMYNSPLHF.

The chain is built from TRBV5-6 and TRBJ1-3; tentatively, D is TRBD1 (5 bases). Germline loops: CDR1 SGHDT, CDR2 YYEEEE. The germline V and J ends were trimmed by 0 bases and 1 base, with 11 bases remaining between them. The CDR3 length is 16 residues. As DNA, the CDR3 is TGTGCCAGCAGCTTGGGGGACTTCGAATCTGGAAACACCATATATTTT. This gives the protein CASSLGDFESGNTIYF.

The V and J genes are TRBV2 and TRBJ2-2, with D maybe TRBD1 (6 bases). V lost 3 bases and J lost 0, with 8 bases in between. Germline V lookup: CDR1 SNHLY, CDR2 FYNNEI. This CDR3 has 15 amino acids. The CDR3 DNA reads as TGTGCCAGCAGTGACAGGGGAACGAACACCGGGGAGCTGTTTTTT. This sequence encodes CASSDRGTNTGELFF.

The count of this clone is one. This sequence joins TRBV11-2 and TRBJ2-7; a weak D match, TRBD2 (6 bases). This CDR3 comprises 14 residues. V was shortened by 3 bases and J by 0 bases, with 9 bases between the two germline ends. The germline CDR1 and CDR2 sequences are SGHAT and FQNNGV. CDR3 sequence: CASSFGGNSYEQYF. DNA of the CDR3: TGTGCCAGCAGCTTTGGCGGGAACTCCTACGAGCAGTACTTC. Together with reference TRBV11-2 and TRBJ2-7, the CDR3 gives the full variable domain: EAGVAQSPRYKIIEKRQSVAFWCNPISGHATLYWYQQILGQGPKLLIQFQNNGVVDDSQLPKDRFSAERLKGVDSTLKIQPAKLEDSAVYLCASSFGGNSYEQYFGPGTRLTVT.

With respect to this clone: Lacking the conserved final phenylalanine or tryptophan, this CDR3 likely reflects a read error. The DNA is omitted, as the CDR3 cannot be located on it reliably, and the CDR3 follows TCRdb's listing. The chain couples TRBV13 to TRBJ2-3; TRBD1, the table's D call, was not compared with the DNA. The CDR3 has 11 residues if both end residues are counted. CDR1 PRHDT and CDR2 FYEKMQ come from the germline V gene (reference sequence). The CDR3 spells CASSSYPDIQL.

This sequence joins TRBV5-4 and TRBJ2-5; perhaps TRBD2 as D (5 bases). The CDR3 covers 16 residues. V lost 2 bases and J 0 bases, leaving 14 bases between the germline ends. Looked up from germline, CDR1 is SGHNT and CDR2 is YYREEE (reference sequence). Written as DNA, the CDR3 is TGTGCCAGCAGCTTCCTTCCGACGGGGTACCAAGAGACCCAGTACTTC. It translates to CASSFLPTGYQETQYF.

J is TRBJ2-5 and V is TRBV2, with D possibly matching TRBD2 (6 bases). The DNA end favors TRBJ2-7, so the J call may be wrong. This CDR3 has 13 residues. Germline V gene sequence: CDR1 SNHLY, CDR2 FYNNEI. CDR3 bases: TGTGCCAGCAGCGTGACTAGCTCCTACGAGCAGTACTTC. Its protein product is CASSVTSSYEQYF.

V gene TRBV2 combines with J gene TRBJ2-2, with 8 bases aligning to TRBD1. The length of the CDR3 is 16 residues. Losses at the gene ends were 4 bases for V and 5 bases for J; bases not matched to a gene: 9. Germline-derived CDR1 and CDR2 are SNHLY and FYNNEI. In nucleotides, the CDR3 is TGTGCCAGCAGTGTTTCGGGACAGGCAATTACCGGGGAGCTGTTTTTT. Protein product: CASSVSGQAITGELFF.